This T cell receptor (beta chain) was recovered during a study of PD-L1 blockade in urothelial cancer (dated by TCRdb to the late 2010s). Background on the whole study: All patients started therapy in the mid-2010s and received atezolizumab 1,200 mg intravenously every 3 weeks. Durable clinical benefit was achieved by nine patients but not by the remaining 20. The study, an exploratory multi-omic analysis, examined somatic, immune and clinical correlates of response to PD-L1 blockade with atezolizumab in urothelial cancer. Blood samples were analyzed at 3 weeks after treatment start (second dose) and at 6 weeks after treatment start. Patients had an ECOG performance status of 0 or 1 and had received between 0 and 3 prior chemotherapy regimens. Blood samples yielded a median of roughly 140,000 T cells and more than 80,000 unique TCRs, with median clonality 0.080. In the same patients, pretreatment tumors underwent whole exome sequencing and RNA sequencing in addition to TCR sequencing. Twenty-five of 29 patients were identified as males with urothelial cancer of bladder origin, and a prior smoking history was reported by 18 of 29 patients. Twenty-nine patients had pretreatment blood TCR-seq, some 24 had at least one posttreatment blood collection, and some 24 had tumor TCR-seq. Durable clinical benefit was defined as a progression-free survival longer than 6 months, and TCR features were additionally tested against progression-free survival and overall survival. Pretreatment tumor samples and matched peripheral blood, collected serially before and after atezolizumab treatment, underwent TCR sequencing. Summary of the overall study and its limitations: Improved progression-free and overall survival was associated with having pretreatment peripheral blood TCR clonality below the median. Among patients with durable benefit, tumor-associated TCR clones showed greater expansion in peripheral blood 3 weeks after treatment started (n ≈ 20, p = 0.022). Small sample size (n ≈ 29) and many exploratory analyses mean the results are intended to be hypothesis-generating.

To estimate absolute template abundance from read counts, synthetic TCR analog templates were spiked into each PCR. The immunoSEQ assay used bias-controlled V and J gene primers to amplify TCRbeta CDR3 regions from genomic DNA. Sequencing of rearranged TCRbeta segments was done at approximately 20X coverage. As for how the authors treated the data: Clustering was used to correct sequencing errors, and CDR3s were annotated against IMGT so that V, D and J genes could be assigned. Downstream analyses used only productive TCRbeta rearrangements and left out out-of-frame or stop-codon sequences. Clonality was calculated as one minus the Shannon entropy normalized by the log of the number of unique productive sequences. Clones differing between time points or between blood and tumor were identified using Fisher's exact test with Benjamini-Hochberg correction, with an adjusted p below 0.01 applied as the threshold. In its TCRdb copy, this immuneACCESS table keeps in-frame sequences only and misses some clones. Where compared with another copy, unresolved V genes explain less than half of these, and the others have no known cause. V and J calls and clone size are as listed in that table; D and trimming were resolved from the DNA. The sample table lists about 27,000 clones, approximately 82% of them with a count of one. 1.6% of the sample rests with the top ten.

As for this clone: Its binding antigen is unknown. Base-call qualities are not available, and no considerably larger clone is one nucleotide away.

Sample time point, as interpreted from the label and publication: peripheral blood 6 weeks after treatment start. A cohort of 25 to 30 patients with locally advanced or metastatic urothelial carcinoma, treated at Memorial Sloan Kettering on a trial protocol, was included. Peripheral blood mononuclear cells were collected pretreatment and during treatment, with between 1 and 8 total time points per patient. The Qiagen DNeasy Blood extraction kit was used to purify genomic DNA from total PBMCs and tumor samples. Collected pretreatment and during treatment, PBMCs were isolated and stored as previously described. Sequenced here: PBMCs, sampled around atezolizumab (anti-PD-L1) treatment. The clonotype originates from a man in his 70s with urothelial cancer.

This receptor has the CDR3 CASSLTSGGTPPTYNEQFF. In nucleotide form, the sequence is TGTGCCAGTAGTCTGACTAGCGGGGGAACCCCTCCTACTTACAATGAGCAGTTCTTC. This chain joins TRBV19 to TRBJ2-1, with 12 bases matching TRBD2. V is pruned by 5 bases and J by 4 bases, leaving 15 bases of the junction without a gene match. From its cysteine to its phenylalanine, the CDR3 spans 19 amino acids. Only CDR3 DNA remains: 57 bases, in frame from the first base. The germline V gene (reference sequence) specifies LNHDA as CDR1 and SQIVND as CDR2.